The subject of this entry is one TCR beta chain. Original handling: Amplification of reference gene primers provided the estimated nucleated cell counts. Generated by immunoSEQ multiplex PCR, the TCRdb table keeps only in-frame clones and is missing some. V, J and clone size are those of that table, while D and trimming were read from the DNA. This table has 56,000 or so clones, nearly 90% appearing once. One Seattle source followed patients from active infection through their disease course. The data originate from a study of blood T cell repertoires in COVID-19. Overall study: The origin of the acute and convalescent COVID-19 samples was the United States, Italy and Spain.

CDR1 and CDR2 from the germline V gene are ENHRY and SYGVKD. J gave up 6 bases and V 7 bases, and 7 bases lay outside the gene matches. The CDR3 has 13 residues. V and J are TRBV10-3 and TRBJ2-7, with 9 bases that match TRBD1. This receptor was identified in a woman aged 60-70 years with COVID-19, enrolled during active disease. The specimen sequenced was peripheral blood. In DNA, the CDR3 is TGTGCCATCACAACAGGGGGCCTCTCCGAGCAGTACTTC. Protein: CAITTGGLSEQYF.